Below, 29 T cell receptor beta chains from the same sample are listed, as sequenced in a study of blood T cell repertoires in COVID-19. Profiling relied on immunoSEQ multiplex PCR, and the TCRdb table lists in-frame clones only, not all of them. The sample includes approximately 350,000 clones, approximately 86% seen only once; the top ten take 7.1%. Sequenced input: peripheral blood. The receptor source for this set is a woman aged 60-75 years with COVID-19, enrolled during active disease.

The chain employs TRBV10-3 and TRBJ1-2, with 8 bases matching TRBD1. Germline V CDR1 and CDR2: ENHRY, SYGVKD. J gave up 3 bases and V 10 bases, and 10 bases lay outside the gene matches. The CDR3 loop spans 14 amino acids. CDR3 amino acids: CATEDRVIDYGYTF. In DNA form, the CDR3 reads TGTGCCACAGAGGACAGGGTGATAGACTATGGCTACACCTTC.

This chain uses TRBV2 with TRBJ1-6, with D possibly being TRBD1 (6 bases). Germline-derived CDR1 and CDR2 are SNHLY and FYNNEI. The CDR3 sequence is 15 residues long. Trimming removed 7 bases from V and 7 bases from J, with 17 bases in between. The CDR3, as DNA: TGTGCCAGCAACGAAGGGGGGGCTGAAAATTCACCCCTCCACTTT. This sequence encodes CASNEGGAENSPLHF.

The chain couples TRBV27 to TRBJ2-5, with D maybe TRBD2 (6 bases). The CDR3 covers 14 residues. The V end was cut by 2 bases, the J end by 5 bases, with 12 bases between. From germline, CDR1 is MNHEY and CDR2 SMNVEV (reference sequence). CDR3 amino acids: CASSLSGSGETQYF. The CDR3 bases are TGTGCCAGCAGTTTAAGTGGGAGCGGGGAGACCCAGTACTTC.

CDR3 nucleotides: TGCGCCAGCAGTGGGACTCGCGGTATTAATACGCAGTATTTT. This sequence encodes CASSGTRGINTQYF. J is TRBJ2-3 and V is TRBV10-1; TRBD2 is a possible D gene (5 bases). Germline loops: CDR1 WNHNN, CDR2 SYGVQD (reference sequence). The CDR3 sequence is 14 residues long. Trimming took 4 bases from V and 7 from J, leaving 15 bases between them.

The chain uses TRBV18 and TRBJ2-7; no definite D call. V lost 6 bases to trimming and J lost 6 bases, with 18 bases between them. The germline V gene encodes CDR1 KGHSH and CDR2 LQKENI. The CDR3 runs 14 residues. The CDR3 reads CASSPSNAASEQYF. The CDR3 region has the DNA TGTGCCAGCTCCCCTTCCAATGCGGCCAGCGAGCAGTACTTC.

This chain links TRBV11-3 with TRBJ2-6, with D unclear. CDR1 is SGHNT and CDR2 is YENEEA in the germline V gene. The CDR3 covers 16 residues. The V and J ends lost 1 base and 0 bases respectively, with 7 bases between them. The CDR3: CASSLGFSSGANVLTF. CDR3 DNA sequence: TGTGCCAGCAGCTTAGGGTTCAGCTCTGGGGCCAACGTCCTGACTTTC.

This sequence joins TRBV7-2 and TRBJ2-5, with 8 bases that match TRBD2. The CDR3 sequence is 18 residues long. The junction had 18 bases not matched to a gene; V was cut back by 4 bases and J by 5 bases. Germline CDR1 reads SGHTA; CDR2 reads FQGNSA. CDR3 DNA: TGTGCCAGCAGCTCCCCCAGGGTGTGGTTAGCGGGGATGGAGACCCAGTACTTC. Translation gives CASSSPRVWLAGMETQYF.

The gene calls are TRBV27 and TRBJ2-1; no definite D call. This CDR3 comprises 19 residues. Germline-derived CDR1 and CDR2 are MNHEY and SMNVEV (reference sequence). Trimming shortened V by 3 bases and J by 0 bases, and 21 bases separated the two germline ends. The CDR3 sequence: CASSFLNLVAEPSYNEQFF. CDR3 DNA sequence: TGTGCCAGCAGTTTTTTAAATCTAGTAGCTGAACCCTCCTACAATGAGCAGTTCTTC.

The chain carries TRBV18 and TRBJ2-2, with TRBD1 as a possible D gene (5 bases). The CDR3 has 14 amino acids. The germline V gene encodes CDR1 KGHSH and CDR2 LQKENI. V lost 2 bases and J lost 6, with 10 bases in between. CDR3 nucleotide sequence: TGTGCCAGCTCACCAAGAAGCAGGGCCGGGGAGCTGTTTTTT. Protein sequence: CASSPRSRAGELFF.

This clone occurred a few times. The chain is built from TRBV3-1 (or the pseudogene TRBV3-2) and TRBJ1-5, with D possibly being TRBD1 (5 bases). V was pared by 4 bases and J by 7 bases, with 20 bases between. This CDR3 has 16 amino acids. Germline V gene data show CDR1 as LGHDT and CDR2 as YNNKEL (reference sequence). In DNA form, the CDR3 reads TGTGCCAGCAGCCCACGGGCGGGCAGGGAGGACCAGCCCCAGCATTTT. Its translation is CASSPRAGREDQPQHF.

The chain combines TRBV6-5 with TRBJ2-1, with unresolved D. There are 15 residues in the CDR3. Trimming shortened V by 0 bases and J by 6 bases, and 12 bases separated the two germline ends. Germline V gene data show CDR1 as MNHEY and CDR2 as SVGAGI. CDR3 sequence reads: CASSYSGGRSNEQFF. The CDR3 bases are TGTGCCAGCAGTTACTCAGGCGGTCGTTCCAATGAGCAGTTCTTC.

This chain joins TRBV11-2 and TRBJ1-6, with 7 bases lining up with TRBD1. The CDR3 is 13 residues long. The V segment lost 7 bases and the J segment 10 bases; nucleotides outside the gene matches: 7. Germline loops: CDR1 SGHAT, CDR2 FQNNGV. This chain's CDR3 is CASTGGLGSPLHF. The CDR3 DNA reads TGTGCCAGCACAGGGGGGCTAGGATCACCCCTCCACTTT.

The rearrangement links TRBV30 to TRBJ1-5; 8 bases fit TRBD1. V was pared by 2 bases and J by 2 bases, with 5 bases of the junction left unmatched. This CDR3 contains 15 residues. CDR1 GTSNPN and CDR2 SVGIG come from the germline V gene (reference sequence). CDR3 loop: CAWSSRGQGNQPQHF. Here the CDR3 DNA reads TGTGCCTGGAGTTCCAGGGGGCAGGGCAATCAGCCCCAGCATTTT.

The chain has TRBV6-5 and TRBJ1-1; TRBD1 is a possible D gene (6 bases). The CDR3 loop spans 15 amino acids. The V end was cut by 1 base, the J end by 0 bases, with 9 bases between. Germline CDR1 is MNHEY and CDR2 is SVGAGI. The CDR3 reads CASSYYQGMNTEAFF. CDR3 bases: TGTGCCAGCAGTTACTACCAGGGGATGAACACTGAAGCTTTCTTT.

This clone was counted a few times. V usage is TRBV6-5 and J usage is TRBJ1-3; D may be TRBD1 (5 bases). CDR3 length: 16 residues. Germline values: CDR1 MNHEY, CDR2 SVGAGI. V shed 2 bases and J shed 2 bases, with 13 bases lying between them. DNA for the CDR3: TGTGCCAGCAGTTACGCGGGAGTAGGGGCTGGAAACACCATATATTTT. This translates into CASSYAGVGAGNTIYF.

The chain uses TRBV9 and TRBJ1-3; a weak D match, TRBD1 (5 bases). CDR1 SGDLS and CDR2 YYNGEE come from the germline V gene. V gave up 0 bases and J gave up 0 bases, with 10 bases separating them. The CDR3 is 16 residues long. CDR3: CASSVATGPSGNTIYF. CDR3 nucleotides: TGTGCCAGCAGCGTAGCTACAGGACCCTCTGGAAACACCATATATTTT.

This chain joins TRBV9 and TRBJ2-3, with 9 positions matching TRBD2. Germline values: CDR1 SGDLS, CDR2 YYNGEE. The CDR3 totals 17 residues. V lost 4 bases and J lost 1; bases outside the gene matches: 10. In DNA, the CDR3 is TGTGCCAGCAGCTTGCGGGGGGGCGTTTTGGGCACAGATACGCAGTATTTT. It encodes CASSLRGGVLGTDTQYF.

The rearrangement joins TRBV13 to TRBJ1-3; maybe TRBD1 (5 bases). V shed 4 bases and J shed 4 bases, with 11 bases lying between them. This CDR3 spans 14 amino acids. CDR1 PRHDT and CDR2 FYEKMQ come from the germline V gene (reference sequence). CDR3 protein: CASSSRGLGNTIYF. CDR3 coding DNA: TGTGCCAGCAGCTCCCGGGGACTCGGAAACACCATATATTTT.

This clone was recorded only once. This chain connects TRBV27 to TRBJ2-1, with 13 bases identical to TRBD2. The CDR3 contains 16 residues. The V gene end was trimmed by 5 bases and the J gene end by 8 bases; junction bases not matched to a gene: 9. Germline V lookup: CDR1 MNHEY, CDR2 SMNVEV (reference sequence). CDR3 bases: TGTGCCAGCAGTCGCTTACTAGCGGGGGGGCCTTATGAGCAGTTCTTC. Encoded protein: CASSRLLAGGPYEQFF.

The chain couples TRBV18 to TRBJ2-7; TRBD2 agrees at 8 bases. J lost 1 base, V lost 6 bases, and 5 bases had no gene match. Germline assignment: CDR1 KGHSH and CDR2 LQKENI. This CDR3 has 14 residues. CDR3 region: CASSDGGGSYEQYF. In DNA form, the CDR3 reads TGTGCCAGCTCGGACGGCGGGGGGTCCTACGAGCAGTACTTC.

This clone appeared once. The gene calls are TRBV14 and TRBJ1-1, with 8 bases aligning to TRBD1. Germline V CDR1 and CDR2: SGHDN, FVKESK. The CDR3 extends over 14 amino acids. V shed 4 bases and J 0 bases; nucleotides not matched to a gene: 1. The chain's CDR3 is CASSRQGMNTEAFF. CDR3 bases: TGTGCCAGCAGCCGACAGGGGATGAACACTGAAGCTTTCTTT.

This chain uses TRBV4-1 with TRBJ2-1; 7 bases are a match to TRBD2. Germline CDR1 MGHRA, CDR2 YSYEKL. V gave up 0 bases and J gave up 8 bases; unmatched junction bases: 4. This CDR3 has 14 residues. This chain's CDR3 is CASSQDIGGYEQFF. The DNA for the CDR3 is TGCGCCAGCAGCCAAGATATCGGGGGGTATGAGCAGTTCTTC.

The rearrangement joins TRBV19 to TRBJ2-3; the D is unclear. Germline V gene data show CDR1 as LNHDA and CDR2 as SQIVND (reference sequence). This CDR3 comprises 12 residues. Trimming pared 4 bases from V and 3 bases from J, leaving 5 bases between. Written as DNA, the CDR3 is TGTGCCAGTAGTACCCGTACAGATACGCAGTATTTT. Translated: CASSTRTDTQYF.

V and J are TRBV4-3 and TRBJ2-1; perhaps TRBD2 as D (6 bases). CDR3 length equals 17 residues. Trimming left V 0 bases short and J 7 bases short, with 19 bases between. Germline loops: CDR1 LGHNA, CDR2 YSLEER. In DNA, the CDR3 is TGCGCCAGCAGCCAAGATCCGGAGGACTATCGGCGGAATGAGCAGTTCTTC. Its translation: CASSQDPEDYRRNEQFF.

The chain joins TRBV10-3 to TRBJ1-2, with a weak D call TRBD1 (5 bases). The CDR3 contains 13 residues. Looked up from germline, CDR1 is ENHRY and CDR2 is SYGVKD. V dropped 4 bases and J dropped 8 bases, with 14 bases sitting between them. The CDR3 here is CAISVEGSEGYTF. The CDR3 coding sequence is TGTGCCATCAGTGTGGAGGGGTCGGAGGGCTACACCTTC.

The chain carries TRBV4-2 and TRBJ2-2; tentatively, D is TRBD2 (7 bases). CDR1 and CDR2 (germline): LGHNA, YNFKEQ. Trimming cost V 1 base and J 6 bases, with 12 bases left between them. This CDR3 contains 15 residues. The CDR3 DNA follows: TGTGCCAGCAGCCAAGCGGGGGGCCGCGCCGGGGAGCTGTTTTTT. This gives the protein CASSQAGGRAGELFF.

The chain couples TRBV5-8 to TRBJ2-5; maybe TRBD2 (7 bases). The germline V gene encodes CDR1 SGHTS and CDR2 YDEGEE. This CDR3 has 15 amino acids. V was cut by 3 bases and J by 7 bases, with 19 bases left in between. The CDR3, as DNA: TGTGCCAGCAGCTCCGGGACCCCTAGGGGGGGGACCCAGTACTTC. Encoded protein: CASSSGTPRGGTQYF.

The gene calls are TRBV5-1 and TRBJ1-1; TRBD1 aligns across 8 bases. Germline V CDR1 and CDR2: SGHRS, YFSETQ. The V segment lost 4 bases and the J segment 1 base; nucleotides outside the gene matches: 12. The CDR3 has 17 residues. CDR3 nucleotide sequence: TGCGCCAGCAGCAGAACTCCGGGACAGGAGCAGAACACTGAAGCTTTCTTT. It encodes CASSRTPGQEQNTEAFF.

The V gene is TRBV6-5, the J gene TRBJ1-1; D is possibly TRBD1 (5 bases). The CDR3 contains 15 residues. The V gene's germline CDR1 is MNHEY and CDR2 SVGAGI. V lost 0 bases and J 2 bases, leaving 10 bases between the germline ends. Here the CDR3 reads CASSYSGGVNTEAFF. CDR3 DNA sequence: TGTGCCAGCAGTTACTCGGGGGGGGTTAACACTGAAGCTTTCTTT.